This is a list of T cell receptor beta chains from one sample in a study of technical replicates of blood from several donors. Method: immunoSEQ multiplex PCR; TCRdb's copy keeps in-frame clones and lacks some. Of 60,000 to 65,000 clones in the sample, 70% to 90% were seen once. The sequencing sample was made of PBMCs. The receptors stem from a human donor in good health. Some clones in this sample may be carry-over from other donors' samples. CDR3s include the opening cysteine and the closing phenylalanine or tryptophan. The D gene is left open where the match is weak. Clone sizes are given selectively: once, few, many, or a class where the clone is expanded.

-,-,TRBV9,TRBJ1-4,CASSVDSGFNEKLFF,TGTGCCAGCAGCGTAGACTCAGGGTTTAATGAAAAACTGTTTTTT
TRBD1,-,TRBV6-1,TRBJ1-4,CASSTGQETIEKLFF,TGTGCCAGCAGCACTGGACAGGAGACTATTGAAAAACTGTTTTTT
TRBD1,-,TRBV10-3,TRBJ1-1,CAIGRDRGNTEAFF,TGTGCCATCGGCCGGGACAGGGGTAACACTGAAGCTTTCTTT
-,-,TRBV11-2,TRBJ1-1,CASSSLTGNTEAFF,TGTGCCAGCAGCTCCCTGACAGGGAACACTGAAGCTTTCTTT
-,-,TRBV7-2,TRBJ2-7,CASSPGMGSEQYF,TGTGCCAGCAGCCCTGGGATGGGGAGCGAGCAGTACTTC
-,-,TRBV6-1,TRBJ2-7,CASSEDQLQGSYEQYF,TGTGCCAGCAGTGAAGATCAGCTCCAGGGATCCTACGAGCAGTACTTC
TRBD2,once,TRBV30,TRBJ2-7,CAWSTSASGRGQGTYEQYF,TGTGCCTGGAGTACTTCGGCTAGCGGGAGAGGTCAGGGAACCTACGAGCAGTACTTC
-,once,TRBV30,TRBJ1-6,CAWSVTGGNSPLHF,TGTGCCTGGAGTGTAACAGGTGGCAATTCACCCCTCCACTTT
TRBD2,-,TRBV19,TRBJ2-7,CASSLREGYEQYF,TGTGCCAGTAGTTTGAGGGAGGGCTACGAGCAGTACTTC
TRBD2,-,TRBV4-3,TRBJ2-3,CASSQGLAGDWLQYF,TGCGCCAGCAGCCAAGGTCTAGCGGGAGATTGGTTGCAGTATTTT
-,once,TRBV7-2,TRBJ1-2,CASSNFQGKDHGYTF,TGTGCCAGCAGCAACTTCCAGGGTAAGGACCATGGCTACACCTTC
TRBD2,-,TRBV5-8,TRBJ2-3,CASSLGPSGGTSTDTQYF,TGTGCCAGCAGCTTGGGTCCTAGCGGGGGCACTAGCACAGATACGCAGTATTTT
TRBD1,-,TRBV9,TRBJ1-1,CASSSGTANTEAFF,TGTGCCAGCAGCTCCGGGACAGCAAACACTGAAGCTTTCTTT
-,-,TRBV6-5,TRBJ1-1,CASSYSQGYMNTEAFF,TGTGCCAGCAGTTACTCGCAGGGGTACATGAACACTGAAGCTTTCTTT
TRBD2,once,TRBV7-2,TRBJ2-7,CASSGAGETYEQYF,TGTGCCAGCAGCGGAGCGGGAGAAACCTACGAGCAGTACTTC
TRBD1,-,TRBV4-2,TRBJ2-7,CASSLGQGASYEQYF,TGTGCCAGCAGCTTGGGACAGGGGGCTTCCTACGAGCAGTACTTC
-,-,TRBV7-2,TRBJ1-2,CASSLARGGQWTF,TGTGCCAGCAGCTTAGCAAGGGGGGGGCAGTGGACCTTC
-,few,TRBV19,TRBJ2-1,CASSIGLQATGTRYNEQFF,TGTGCCAGTAGTATCGGTCTACAGGCCACGGGCACCCGCTACAATGAGCAGTTCTTC
-,-,TRBV7-2,TRBJ2-7,CASSSTWDLQQYF,TGTGCCAGCAGCTCCACTTGGGACTTGCAGCAGTACTTC
TRBD2,-,TRBV2,TRBJ2-5,CASRGRWGGKETQYF,TGTGCCAGCAGGGGGCGTTGGGGGGGAAAAGAGACCCAGTACTTC
TRBD2,-,TRBV5-6,TRBJ2-1,CASSLTSGEDNEQFF,TGTGCCAGCAGCTTAACTAGCGGGGAGGATAATGAGCAGTTCTTC
-,-,TRBV7-9,TRBJ1-2,CASSLGRGIAGYTF,TGTGCCAGCAGCTTAGGACGGGGGATTGCTGGCTACACCTTC
-,once,TRBV4-3,TRBJ1-1,CASSHGLAPFAEAFF,TGCGCCAGCAGCCACGGACTGGCCCCTTTCGCTGAAGCTTTCTTT
-,once,TRBV29-1,TRBJ2-7,CSVEQGSDSSYEQYF,TGCAGCGTTGAACAGGGGTCGGATAGCTCCTACGAGCAGTACTTC
TRBD1,-,TRBV5-4,TRBJ1-2,CASSSQGDGYTF,TGTGCCAGCAGCTCACAGGGGGATGGCTACACCTTC
-,-,TRBV20-1,TRBJ2-7,CSASTYTEQYF,TGCAGTGCCTCGACTTATACCGAGCAGTACTTC
TRBD2,once,TRBV6-6,TRBJ2-3,CASSRLAGGDTQYF,TGTGCCAGCAGTCGACTAGCGGGAGGTGATACGCAGTATTTT
-,-,TRBV11-2,TRBJ2-7,CASSLGSDVGAGQYF,TGTGCCAGCAGCTTAGGGTCGGATGTGGGGGCCGGGCAGTACTTC
TRBD1,-,TRBV5-6,TRBJ2-1,CASSPGQGSYNEQFF,TGTGCCAGCAGCCCGGGACAGGGCTCCTACAATGAGCAGTTCTTC
TRBD2,-,TRBV5-1,TRBJ2-4,CASSLDGGGALGNIQYF,TGCGCCAGCAGCTTGGATGGCGGGGGGGCCCTAGGAAACATTCAGTACTTC
TRBD2,-,TRBV5-6,TRBJ2-3,CASSWRRFRGGADTQYF,TGTGCCAGCAGCTGGAGGCGTTTTCGCGGGGGGGCAGATACGCAGTATTTT
-,-,TRBV6-5,TRBJ2-1,CASSNPSVHNEQFF,TGTGCCAGCAGTAACCCTAGCGTCCACAATGAGCAGTTCTTC
-,-,TRBV2,TRBJ2-7,CASSGMTVSYEQYF,TGTGCCAGCAGTGGTATGACAGTCTCCTACGAGCAGTACTTC
-,-,TRBV12-5,TRBJ2-7,CASGLTGPYEQYF,TGTGCTAGTGGTTTGACAGGGCCCTACGAGCAGTACTTC
TRBD2,-,TRBV7-8,TRBJ2-3,CASSSVAGKVTQYF,TGTGCCAGCAGCTCCGTAGCGGGGAAGGTTACGCAGTATTTT
-,-,TRBV6-1,TRBJ2-5,CASSGRQAHEQETQYF,TGTGCCAGCAGTGGGAGACAGGCGCATGAACAAGAGACCCAGTACTTC
TRBD1,-,TRBV5-6,TRBJ1-2,CASSYDDRGPWANYGYTF,TGTGCCAGCAGCTACGACGACAGGGGGCCTTGGGCTAACTATGGCTACACCTTC
-,-,TRBV2,TRBJ2-5,CASSDSARETQYF,TGTGCCAGCAGTGATAGCGCTCGAGAGACCCAGTACTTC
-,-,TRBV5-1,TRBJ2-1,CASRAWGGLGNEQFF,TGCGCCAGCAGAGCCTGGGGGGGCCTTGGCAATGAGCAGTTCTTC
-,-,TRBV2,TRBJ1-5,CASSGFYSNQPQHF,TGTGCCAGCAGTGGCTTCTATAGCAATCAGCCCCAGCATTTT
-,-,TRBV19,TRBJ2-5,CASSIFVQGQETQYF,TGTGCCAGTAGTATTTTCGTCCAGGGGCAAGAGACCCAGTACTTC
-,-,TRBV7-9,TRBJ2-7,CASSPGLDSSYEQYF,TGTGCCAGCAGCCCGGGCCTAGACAGCTCCTACGAGCAGTACTTC
TRBD2,-,TRBV11-2,TRBJ2-5,CASSLRSPSGQETQYF,TGTGCCAGCAGCTTAAGGTCCCCTAGCGGCCAAGAGACCCAGTACTTC
-,-,TRBV18,TRBJ1-5,CASSPNSVRFSNQPQHF,TGTGCCAGCTCACCAAACAGTGTCCGATTTAGCAATCAGCCCCAGCATTTT
-,-,TRBV5-1,TRBJ2-7,CASSLSMAGASYEQYF,TGCGCCAGCAGCTTGAGTATGGCGGGGGCCTCCTACGAGCAGTACTTC
TRBD1,once,TRBV7-2,TRBJ1-5,CASSRDSPGQPQHF,TGTGCCAGCAGCAGGGACAGCCCCGGTCAGCCCCAGCATTTT
TRBD1,-,TRBV12-5,TRBJ1-5,CASGLGDRGNQPQHF,TGTGCTAGTGGTTTGGGGGACAGGGGGAATCAGCCCCAGCATTTT